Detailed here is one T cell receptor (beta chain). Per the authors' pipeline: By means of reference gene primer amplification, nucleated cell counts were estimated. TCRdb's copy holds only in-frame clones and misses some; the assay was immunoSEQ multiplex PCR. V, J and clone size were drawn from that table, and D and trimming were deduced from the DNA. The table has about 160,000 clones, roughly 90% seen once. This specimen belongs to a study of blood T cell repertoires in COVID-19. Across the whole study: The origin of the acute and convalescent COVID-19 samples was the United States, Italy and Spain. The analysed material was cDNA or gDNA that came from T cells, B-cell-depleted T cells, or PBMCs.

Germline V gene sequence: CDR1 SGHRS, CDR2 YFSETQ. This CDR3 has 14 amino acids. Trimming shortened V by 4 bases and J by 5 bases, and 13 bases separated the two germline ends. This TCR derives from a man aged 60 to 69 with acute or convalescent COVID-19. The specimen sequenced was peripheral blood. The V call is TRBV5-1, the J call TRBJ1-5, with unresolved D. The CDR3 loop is CASSLREGDQPQHF. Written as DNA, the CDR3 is TGCGCCAGCAGCCTCCGGGAGGGCGATCAGCCCCAGCATTTT.